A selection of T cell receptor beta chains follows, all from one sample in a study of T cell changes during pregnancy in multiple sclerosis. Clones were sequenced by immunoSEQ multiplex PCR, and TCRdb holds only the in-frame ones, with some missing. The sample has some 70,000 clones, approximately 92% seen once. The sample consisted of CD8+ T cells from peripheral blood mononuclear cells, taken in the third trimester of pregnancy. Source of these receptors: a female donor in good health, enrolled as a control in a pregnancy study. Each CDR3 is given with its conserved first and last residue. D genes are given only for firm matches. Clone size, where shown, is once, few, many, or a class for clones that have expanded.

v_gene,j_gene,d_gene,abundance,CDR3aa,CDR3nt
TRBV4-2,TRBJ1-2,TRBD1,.,CASSQRVGQGAGGYTF,TGTGCCAGCAGCCAACGGGTTGGACAGGGGGCAGGCGGCTACACCTTC
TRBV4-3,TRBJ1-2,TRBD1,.,CASSQDRPGGLYGYTF,TGCGCCAGCAGCCAAGATAGACCAGGGGGCCTCTATGGCTACACCTTC
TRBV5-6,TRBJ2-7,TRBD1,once,CASSLDRGEQYF,TGTGCCAGCAGCCTGGACAGGGGCGAGCAGTACTTC
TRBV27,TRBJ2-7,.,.,CASSLSSGPYEQYF,TGTGCCAGCAGTTTATCATCTGGGCCCTACGAGCAGTACTTC
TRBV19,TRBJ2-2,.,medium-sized,CASSIQTGELFF,TGTGCCAGTAGTATCCAGACCGGGGAGCTGTTTTTT
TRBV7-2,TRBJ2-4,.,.,CASSLEGGQINIQYF,TGTGCCAGCAGCTTAGAGGGGGGACAGATAAACATTCAGTACTTC
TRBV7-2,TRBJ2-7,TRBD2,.,CASSLSASGGEYYEQYF,TGTGCCAGCAGCTTAAGTGCTAGCGGGGGAGAATATTACGAGCAGTACTTC
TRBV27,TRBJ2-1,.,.,CASSSSGYEQFF,TGTGCCAGCAGCTCATCAGGGTATGAGCAGTTCTTC
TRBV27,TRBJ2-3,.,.,CASTLEGVRGTDTQYF,TGTGCCAGCACCTTAGAAGGAGTGAGAGGGACAGATACGCAGTATTTT
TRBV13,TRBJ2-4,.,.,CASSYVGGNIQYF,TGTGCCAGCAGCTACGTGGGGGGAAACATTCAGTACTTC
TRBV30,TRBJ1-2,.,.,CAWISPGGVEGYTF,TGTGCCTGGATCAGCCCCGGGGGAGTAGAAGGCTACACCTTC
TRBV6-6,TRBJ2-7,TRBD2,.,CASRTSYEQYF,TGTGCCAGCCGGACTAGCTACGAGCAGTACTTC
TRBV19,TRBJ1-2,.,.,CASEDSLYGYTF,TGTGCCAGCGAAGACAGTTTATATGGCTACACCTTC
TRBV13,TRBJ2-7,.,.,CASSLDRAAYEQYF,TGTGCCAGCAGCTTAGACAGGGCGGCCTACGAGCAGTACTTC
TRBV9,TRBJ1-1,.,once,CASGEPAGAGELNTEAFF,TGTGCCAGCGGCGAGCCAGCAGGGGCAGGAGAGTTGAACACTGAAGCTTTCTTT
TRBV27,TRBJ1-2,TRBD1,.,CASSPTPSGQGQYGYTF,TGTGCCAGCAGTCCGACCCCCTCTGGACAGGGTCAGTATGGCTACACCTTC
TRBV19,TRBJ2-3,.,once,CASSIRAVVRVPDTQYF,TGTGCCAGTAGTATTAGGGCGGTAGTCAGGGTCCCAGATACGCAGTATTTT
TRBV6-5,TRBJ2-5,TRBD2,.,CASSFGGAREETQYF,TGTGCCAGCAGTTTCGGGGGGGCGCGAGAAGAGACCCAGTACTTC
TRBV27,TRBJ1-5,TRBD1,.,CARRQGSNQPQHF,TGTGCCAGAAGACAGGGAAGCAATCAGCCCCAGCATTTT
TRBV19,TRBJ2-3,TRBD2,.,CASSRRGGTDTQYF,TGTGCCAGTAGTAGGCGGGGGGGCACAGATACGCAGTATTTT
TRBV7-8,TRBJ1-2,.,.,CASSLKAGTLGGYTF,TGTGCCAGCAGCTTAAAGGCAGGAACCTTGGGTGGCTACACCTTC
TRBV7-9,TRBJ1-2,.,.,CASSSHRDYGYTF,TGTGCCAGCAGCTCCCACAGGGACTATGGCTACACCTTC
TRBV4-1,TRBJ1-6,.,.,CASSQFEGASSYNSPLHF,TGCGCCAGCAGCCAGTTTGAGGGTGCGAGCTCCTATAATTCACCCCTCCACTTT
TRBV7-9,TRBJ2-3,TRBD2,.,CASSLLASGGYSDTQYF,TGTGCCAGCAGCTTACTGGCTAGCGGGGGTTATTCAGATACGCAGTATTTT
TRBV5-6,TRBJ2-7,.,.,CASSLIQREQYF,TGTGCCAGCAGCTTAATACAACGCGAGCAGTACTTC
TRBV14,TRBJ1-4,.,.,CASSQGGSYIATNEKLFF,TGTGCCAGCAGCCAAGGTGGCAGTTACATTGCAACTAATGAAAAACTGTTTTTT
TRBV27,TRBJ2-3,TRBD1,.,CASRSYQGAFTDTQYF,TGTGCCAGCAGATCCTATCAGGGGGCTTTCACAGATACGCAGTATTTT
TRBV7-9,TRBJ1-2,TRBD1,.,CASSPSGTGYYGYTF,TGTGCCAGCAGCCCCTCCGGGACAGGGTACTATGGCTACACCTTC
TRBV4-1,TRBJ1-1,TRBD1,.,CASSQGWVGGRVTEAFF,TGCGCCAGCAGCCAAGGATGGGTAGGGGGCAGGGTCACTGAAGCTTTCTTT
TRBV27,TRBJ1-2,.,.,CATSLLTGGGYTF,TGTGCCACCTCCCTATTGACGGGGGGAGGCTACACCTTC
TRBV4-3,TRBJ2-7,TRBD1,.,CASSHYRDRGYEQYF,TGCGCCAGCAGCCACTACCGGGACAGAGGATACGAGCAGTACTTC
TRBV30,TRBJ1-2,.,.,CAWSEGRGNSGYTF,TGTGCCTGGAGTGAGGGGCGGGGAAACTCGGGCTACACCTTC
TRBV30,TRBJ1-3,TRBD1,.,CAWSVLTGQGFGNTIYF,TGTGCCTGGAGTGTACTCACGGGACAGGGTTTTGGAAACACCATATATTTT
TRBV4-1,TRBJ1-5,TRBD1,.,CASSQEGTGVQPQHF,TGCGCCAGCAGCCAAGAGGGGACAGGGGTTCAGCCCCAGCATTTT
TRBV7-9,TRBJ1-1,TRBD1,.,CASSPTGEGNTEAFF,TGTGCCAGCAGCCCGACAGGGGAAGGCAACACTGAAGCTTTCTTT
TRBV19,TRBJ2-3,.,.,CASSISAGFNTDTQYF,TGTGCCAGTAGTATATCGGCAGGGTTTAACACAGATACGCAGTATTTT